A selection of T cell receptor beta chains follows, all from one sample in a study of shared clonotypes between healthy human individuals. Only in-frame clones appear in the TCRdb table, and some are missing; sequencing was by immunoSEQ multiplex PCR. The sample lists hundreds of thousands of clones, about 96% occurring once. The source material was naive CD4+ T cells sorted from blood. Source of these receptors: a woman aged 25 to 39 in good health. The CDR3 runs from the conserved cysteine through the conserved F or W. The order of the fields is V gene, clone size, D gene, J gene, CDR3 protein, CDR3 DNA. D genes are given only for firm matches. Where a row states a size, it is once, few, many or the class of an expanded clone; other rows omit it.

>TRBV10-3|-|TRBD1|TRBJ1-2
CAIRGQQNYGYTF
TGTGCCATCAGGGGACAGCAGAACTATGGCTACACCTTC
>TRBV19|-|TRBD1|TRBJ2-5
CASSVDRGRQETQYF
TGTGCCAGTAGTGTTGACAGGGGTCGTCAAGAGACCCAGTACTTC
>TRBV19|-|-|TRBJ1-2
CASSDPRQEINYGYTF
TGTGCCAGTAGTGACCCGCGACAGGAAATTAACTATGGCTACACCTTC
>TRBV9|-|TRBD2|TRBJ2-1
CASSVGTSAHDWEQFF
TGTGCCAGCAGCGTGGGGACTAGCGCCCATGACTGGGAGCAGTTCTTC
>TRBV18|-|TRBD1|TRBJ1-4
CASSQAATGVNEKLFF
TGTGCCAGCTCACAGGCGGCGACAGGGGTGAATGAAAAACTGTTTTTT
>TRBV7-8|-|-|TRBJ2-7
CASRRQSYEQYF
TGTGCCAGCAGACGACAGTCCTACGAGCAGTACTTC
>TRBV6-1|-|-|TRBJ1-2
CASRIPVQGLGGYTF
TGTGCCAGCAGGATTCCTGTACAGGGATTGGGTGGCTACACCTTC
>TRBV5-1|-|TRBD1|TRBJ1-1
CASSGGTVNTEAFF
TGCGCCAGCAGCGGGGGGACAGTAAACACTGAAGCTTTCTTT
>TRBV5-1|-|-|TRBJ1-5
CASSLSGQDGQPQHF
TGCGCCAGCAGCTTGTCAGGGCAGGATGGTCAGCCCCAGCATTTT
>TRBV5-4|-|TRBD2|TRBJ2-7
CASSLKRLAGEEDEQYF
TGTGCCAGCAGCTTGAAACGACTAGCGGGAGAGGAGGACGAGCAGTACTTC
>TRBV28|-|-|TRBJ1-4
CASSANRERNEKLFF
TGTGCCAGCAGTGCTAACAGGGAGAGGAATGAAAAACTGTTTTTT
>TRBV27|-|TRBD2|TRBJ2-7
CASSAFGTSGASSYEQYF
TGTGCCAGCAGTGCGTTCGGGACTAGCGGGGCAAGCTCCTACGAGCAGTACTTC
>TRBV5-1|-|-|TRBJ2-2
CASRRGTGELFF
TGCGCCAGCCGACGGGGCACCGGGGAGCTGTTTTTT
>TRBV23-1|-|TRBD2|TRBJ2-3
CASKTSGTSTDTQYF
TGCGCCAGCAAGACTAGCGGCACTAGCACAGATACGCAGTATTTT
>TRBV19|-|TRBD1|TRBJ1-1
CASIPDRGMNTEAFF
TGTGCCAGTATTCCGGACAGGGGTATGAACACTGAAGCTTTCTTT
>TRBV5-1|-|-|TRBJ2-7
CASSPGAAASYEQYF
TGCGCCAGCAGCCCGGGGGCAGCGGCCTCCTACGAGCAGTACTTC
>TRBV5-1|-|-|TRBJ2-5
CASSPRGSQETQYF
TGCGCCAGCAGCCCTAGAGGGTCGCAAGAGACCCAGTACTTC
>TRBV6-1|-|-|TRBJ1-2
CASSEGARGYTF
TGTGCCAGCAGTGAGGGGGCGCGAGGCTACACCTTC
>TRBV5-1|once|TRBD1|TRBJ2-2
CASSPRNGQGQNTGELFF
TGCGCCAGCAGCCCCCGAAATGGACAGGGCCAGAACACCGGGGAGCTGTTTTTT
>TRBV5-5|-|-|TRBJ2-3
CASSLRQLNTDTQYF
TGTGCCAGCAGCTTAAGACAGCTCAACACAGATACGCAGTATTTT
>TRBV18|few|TRBD2|TRBJ2-1
CASSPLSGRLYNEQFF
TGTGCCAGCTCACCATTAAGCGGGAGACTCTACAATGAGCAGTTCTTC
>TRBV2|-|-|TRBJ2-7
CASRWGITYEQYF
TGTGCCAGCAGATGGGGGATAACCTACGAGCAGTACTTC
>TRBV19|-|-|TRBJ2-3
CASSKADTQYF
TGTGCCAGTAGTAAGGCCGATACGCAGTATTTT
>TRBV18|once|-|TRBJ2-1
CASSPQTAGLPFF
TGTGCCAGCTCACCCCAAACCGCGGGGTTGCCGTTCTTC
>TRBV19|-|TRBD2|TRBJ2-1
CASGLAGASYNEQFF
TGTGCCAGCGGACTAGCGGGAGCATCCTACAATGAGCAGTTCTTC
>TRBV5-6|once|TRBD1|TRBJ2-5
CASSLGQQETQYF
TGTGCCAGCAGCCTGGGACAGCAAGAGACCCAGTACTTC
>TRBV9|-|-|TRBJ2-1
CASSVAGERGEQFF
TGTGCCAGCAGCGTAGCGGGAGAACGCGGTGAGCAGTTCTTC
>TRBV28|-|-|TRBJ1-5
CASSLVRTSGNQPQHF
TGTGCCAGCAGTTTAGTGAGGACCTCTGGCAATCAGCCCCAGCATTTT
>TRBV29-1|-|-|TRBJ2-2
CSVDPAGTGELFF
TGCAGCGTTGATCCGGCCGGCACCGGGGAGCTGTTTTTT
>TRBV7-8|once|-|TRBJ2-7
CASSWGSRLGYF
TGTGCCAGCAGCTGGGGGAGCCGTCTGGGTTACTTC
>TRBV27|-|TRBD1|TRBJ1-1
CASSHRGQNTEAFF
TGTGCCAGCAGCCACAGGGGTCAAAACACTGAAGCTTTCTTT
>TRBV28|-|-|TRBJ1-4
CASSEAWGNEKLFF
TGTGCCAGCAGTGAGGCCTGGGGAAATGAAAAACTGTTTTTT
>TRBV28|-|-|TRBJ2-7
CASSSQGPQEQYF
TGTGCCAGCAGCTCACAGGGACCCCAGGAGCAGTACTTC
>TRBV5-1|-|-|TRBJ2-2
CASKRNTGELFF
TGCGCCAGCAAGAGGAACACCGGGGAGCTGTTTTTT
>TRBV28|-|TRBD2|TRBJ2-1
CASSLIGTSSYEQFF
TGTGCCAGCAGTTTAATAGGGACTAGCTCATATGAGCAGTTCTTC
>TRBV2|-|TRBD2|TRBJ2-5
CASSWGLAEETQYF
TGTGCCAGCAGTTGGGGACTAGCGGAAGAGACCCAGTACTTC
>TRBV30|once|TRBD2|TRBJ2-7
CASRRTSGRARGEQYF
TGTGCCTCCCGCCGGACTAGCGGGAGAGCTCGGGGGGAGCAGTACTTC
>TRBV29-1|-|-|TRBJ1-2
CSVVVQGIAYGYTF
TGCAGCGTTGTGGTCCAGGGAATCGCCTATGGCTACACCTTC
>TRBV19|-|-|TRBJ2-7
CATTSVRDGSYEQYF
TGTGCCACCACAAGCGTCCGGGACGGATCTTACGAGCAGTACTTC
>TRBV5-1|-|-|TRBJ2-3
CASSLAAPDTQYF
TGCGCCAGCAGCTTGGCCGCTCCCGATACGCAGTATTTT
>TRBV19|-|-|TRBJ1-5
CASSPSPGRPQHF
TGTGCCAGTAGTCCAAGCCCGGGTCGGCCCCAGCATTTT
>TRBV6-5|-|-|TRBJ2-5
CASSRNRYQETQYF
TGTGCCAGCAGTAGGAATAGATACCAAGAGACCCAGTACTTC
>TRBV4-1|-|TRBD2|TRBJ2-1
CASSQVGRALGNEQFF
TGCGCCAGCAGCCAAGTCGGGAGGGCCTTGGGTAATGAGCAGTTCTTC
>TRBV2|-|-|TRBJ2-2
CASTRTVTGELFF
TGTGCCAGCACGCGGACTGTCACCGGGGAGCTGTTTTTT
>TRBV14|-|-|TRBJ2-1
CASSQDPRRSEQFF
TGTGCCAGCAGCCAAGATCCCCGCCGTTCCGAGCAGTTCTTC
>TRBV4-1|-|-|TRBJ2-2
CASSQDQRGDTGELFF
TGCGCCAGCAGCCAAGATCAAAGGGGAGACACCGGGGAGCTGTTTTTT
>TRBV18|-|-|TRBJ2-3
CASSPPGGDTQYF
TGTGCCAGCTCACCACCGGGAGGAGATACGCAGTATTTT
>TRBV27|-|TRBD1|TRBJ1-1
CTRRNYRDRALWAFF
TGTACCCGCCGCAATTACCGGGACAGGGCGTTGTGGGCTTTCTTT
>TRBV9|-|-|TRBJ2-1
CASSVSSRGNEQFF
TGTGCCAGCAGCGTCTCATCTCGGGGCAATGAGCAGTTCTTC
>TRBV6-6|-|-|TRBJ1-4
CASSYQGSANEKLFF
TGTGCCAGCAGTTACCAGGGTAGTGCTAATGAAAAACTGTTTTTT
>TRBV7-2|-|-|TRBJ2-7
CASSSTGTVPYEQYF
TGTGCCAGCAGCTCGACCGGGACGGTCCCTTACGAGCAGTACTTC
>TRBV18|-|TRBD1|TRBJ2-2
CASSPWTGTNTGELFF
TGTGCCAGCTCACCCTGGACAGGGACGAACACCGGGGAGCTGTTTTTT
>TRBV18|-|-|TRBJ2-1
CASSQRAVSSSYNEQFF
TGTGCCAGCTCACAAAGGGCGGTGTCGAGCTCCTACAATGAGCAGTTCTTC